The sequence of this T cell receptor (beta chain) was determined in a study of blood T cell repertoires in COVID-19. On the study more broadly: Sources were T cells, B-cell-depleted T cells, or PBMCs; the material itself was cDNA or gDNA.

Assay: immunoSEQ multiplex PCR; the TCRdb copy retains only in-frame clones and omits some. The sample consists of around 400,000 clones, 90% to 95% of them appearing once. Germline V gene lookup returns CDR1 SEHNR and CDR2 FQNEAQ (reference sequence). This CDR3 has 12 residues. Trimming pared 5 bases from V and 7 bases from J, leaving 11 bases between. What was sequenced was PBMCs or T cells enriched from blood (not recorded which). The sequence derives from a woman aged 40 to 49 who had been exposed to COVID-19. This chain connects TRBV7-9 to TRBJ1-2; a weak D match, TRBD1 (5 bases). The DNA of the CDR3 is TGTGCCAGCAGCAAAACAGGCCGTGGCTACACCTTC. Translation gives CASSKTGRGYTF.